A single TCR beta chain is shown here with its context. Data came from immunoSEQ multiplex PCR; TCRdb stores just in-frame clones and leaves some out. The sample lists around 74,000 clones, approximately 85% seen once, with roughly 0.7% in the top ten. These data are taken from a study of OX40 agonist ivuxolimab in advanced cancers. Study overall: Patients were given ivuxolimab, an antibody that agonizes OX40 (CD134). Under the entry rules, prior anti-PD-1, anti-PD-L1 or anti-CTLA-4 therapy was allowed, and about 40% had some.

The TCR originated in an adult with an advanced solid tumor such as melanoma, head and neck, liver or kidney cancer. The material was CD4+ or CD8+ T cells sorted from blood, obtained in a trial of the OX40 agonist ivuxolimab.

CDR3: CASSPVGGLARVDTQYF. In DNA form, the CDR3 reads TGTGCCAGCAGCCCGGTAGGGGGACTAGCGAGGGTAGATACGCAGTATTTT. The rearrangement uses TRBV11-2 and TRBJ2-3; 10 bases are shared with TRBD2. The CDR3 loop spans 17 amino acids. Germline CDR1 and CDR2: SGHAT and FQNNGV. Losses at the gene ends were 5 bases for V and 5 bases for J; bases not matched to a gene: 13.